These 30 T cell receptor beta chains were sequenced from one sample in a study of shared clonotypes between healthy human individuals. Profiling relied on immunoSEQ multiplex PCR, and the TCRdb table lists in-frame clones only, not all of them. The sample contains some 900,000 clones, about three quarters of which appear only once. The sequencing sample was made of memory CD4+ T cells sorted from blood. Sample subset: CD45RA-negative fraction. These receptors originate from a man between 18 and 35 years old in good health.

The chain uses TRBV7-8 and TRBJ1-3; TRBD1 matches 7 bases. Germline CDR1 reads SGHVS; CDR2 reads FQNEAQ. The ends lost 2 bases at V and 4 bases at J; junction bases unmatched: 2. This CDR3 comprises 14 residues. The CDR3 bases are TGTGCCAGCAGCTTACCGGGACAGGGAAACACCATATATTTT. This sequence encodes CASSLPGQGNTIYF.

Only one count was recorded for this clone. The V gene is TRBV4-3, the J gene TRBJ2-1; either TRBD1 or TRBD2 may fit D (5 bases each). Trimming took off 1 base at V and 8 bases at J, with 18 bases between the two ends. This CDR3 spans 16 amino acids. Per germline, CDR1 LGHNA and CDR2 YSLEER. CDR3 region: CASSQGALSGRDEQFF. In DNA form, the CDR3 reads TGCGCCAGCAGCCAAGGGGCCCTTTCGGGGCGCGATGAGCAGTTCTTC.

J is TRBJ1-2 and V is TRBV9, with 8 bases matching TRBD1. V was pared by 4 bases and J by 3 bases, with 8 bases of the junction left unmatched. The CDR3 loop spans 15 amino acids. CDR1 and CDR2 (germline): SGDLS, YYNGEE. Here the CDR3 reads CASSPYRGNDYGYTF. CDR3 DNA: TGTGCCAGCAGCCCATACAGGGGGAACGACTATGGCTACACCTTC.

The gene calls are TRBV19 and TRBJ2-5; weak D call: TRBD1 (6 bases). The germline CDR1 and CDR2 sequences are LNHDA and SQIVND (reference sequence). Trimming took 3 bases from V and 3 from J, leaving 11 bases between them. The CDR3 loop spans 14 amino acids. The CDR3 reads CASSISTGKETQYF. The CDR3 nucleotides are TGTGCCAGTAGTATTTCCACAGGGAAAGAGACCCAGTACTTC.

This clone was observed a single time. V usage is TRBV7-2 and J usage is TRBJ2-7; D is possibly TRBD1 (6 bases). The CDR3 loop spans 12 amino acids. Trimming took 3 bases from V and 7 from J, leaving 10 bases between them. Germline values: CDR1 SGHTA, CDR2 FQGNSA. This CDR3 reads CASSLFQGEQYF. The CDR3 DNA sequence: TGTGCCAGCAGCTTGTTCCAGGGGGAGCAGTACTTC.

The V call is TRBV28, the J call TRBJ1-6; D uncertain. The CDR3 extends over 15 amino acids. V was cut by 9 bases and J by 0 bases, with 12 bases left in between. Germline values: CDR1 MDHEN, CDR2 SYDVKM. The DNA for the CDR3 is TGTGCCAGTGGCCGCGAGAGCTCCTATAATTCACCCCTCCACTTT. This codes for CASGRESSYNSPLHF.

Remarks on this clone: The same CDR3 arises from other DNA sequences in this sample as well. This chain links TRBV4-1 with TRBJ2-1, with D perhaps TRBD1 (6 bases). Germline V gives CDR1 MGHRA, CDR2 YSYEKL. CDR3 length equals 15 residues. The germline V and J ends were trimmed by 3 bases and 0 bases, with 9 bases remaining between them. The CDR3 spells CASSQQGSSYNEQFF. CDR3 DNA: TGCGCCAGCAGCCAGCAGGGGAGCTCCTACAATGAGCAGTTCTTC.

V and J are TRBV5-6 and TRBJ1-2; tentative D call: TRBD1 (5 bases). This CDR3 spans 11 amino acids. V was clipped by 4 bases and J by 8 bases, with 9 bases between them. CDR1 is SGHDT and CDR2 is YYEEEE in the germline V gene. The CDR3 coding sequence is TGTGCCAGCAGCCACAGGCACGGCTACACCTTC. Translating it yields CASSHRHGYTF.

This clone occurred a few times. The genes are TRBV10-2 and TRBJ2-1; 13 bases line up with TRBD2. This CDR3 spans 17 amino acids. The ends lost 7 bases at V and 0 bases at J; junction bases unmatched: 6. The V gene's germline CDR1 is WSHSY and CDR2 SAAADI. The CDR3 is CASMGLAGLSSYNEQFF. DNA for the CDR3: TGCGCCAGCATGGGACTAGCGGGACTTAGCTCCTACAATGAGCAGTTCTTC.

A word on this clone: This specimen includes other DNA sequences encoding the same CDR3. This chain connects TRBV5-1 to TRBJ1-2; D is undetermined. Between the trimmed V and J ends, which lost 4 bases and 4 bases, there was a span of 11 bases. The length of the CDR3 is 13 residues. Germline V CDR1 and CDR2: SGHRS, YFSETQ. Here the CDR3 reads CASSGTGSYGYTF. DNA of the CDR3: TGCGCCAGCAGCGGAACCGGGAGCTATGGCTACACCTTC.

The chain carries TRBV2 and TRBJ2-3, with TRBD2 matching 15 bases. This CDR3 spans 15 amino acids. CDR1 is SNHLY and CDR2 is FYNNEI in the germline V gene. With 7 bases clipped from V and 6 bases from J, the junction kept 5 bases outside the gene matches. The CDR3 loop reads CASIPGTSGGDTQYF. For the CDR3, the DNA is TGTGCCAGCATTCCCGGGACTAGCGGGGGGGATACGCAGTATTTT.

The CDR3 DNA reads as TGTGCCATCAAGGGGCTGGGGGTCCGTACGCAGTATTTT. Protein: CAIKGLGVRTQYF. The chain links TRBV10-3 to TRBJ2-3; D possibly uses TRBD1 or TRBD2 (5 bases each). Trimming pared 7 bases from V and 8 bases from J, leaving 16 bases between. The CDR3 loop spans 13 amino acids. CDR1 is ENHRY, CDR2 SYGVKD, per germline.

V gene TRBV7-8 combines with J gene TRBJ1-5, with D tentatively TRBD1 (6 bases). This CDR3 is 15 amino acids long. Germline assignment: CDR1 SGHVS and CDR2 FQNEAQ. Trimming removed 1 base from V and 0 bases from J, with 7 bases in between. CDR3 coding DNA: TGTGCCAGCAGCTTAGAGGGGGTTAGCAATCAGCCCCAGCATTTT. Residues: CASSLEGVSNQPQHF.

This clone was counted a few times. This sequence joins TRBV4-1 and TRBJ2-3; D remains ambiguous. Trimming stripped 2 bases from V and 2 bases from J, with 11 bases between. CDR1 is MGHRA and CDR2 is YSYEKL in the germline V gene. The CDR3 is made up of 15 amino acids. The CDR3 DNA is TGCGCCAGCAGCCAATCACAGACCCCCACAGATACGCAGTATTTT. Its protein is CASSQSQTPTDTQYF.

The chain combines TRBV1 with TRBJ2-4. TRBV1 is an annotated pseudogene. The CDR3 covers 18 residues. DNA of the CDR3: TGCACCAGCCCACAAGCAGGGAGATTGATGATGGCCAAAAACATTCAGTACTTC. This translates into CTSPQAGRLMMAKNIQYF.

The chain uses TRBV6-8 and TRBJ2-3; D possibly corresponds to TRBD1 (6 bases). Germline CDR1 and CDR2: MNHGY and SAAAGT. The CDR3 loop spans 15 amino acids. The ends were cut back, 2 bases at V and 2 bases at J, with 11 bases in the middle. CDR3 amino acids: CASSYLGTTTDTQYF. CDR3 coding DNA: TGTGCCAGCAGTTACCTAGGGACAACCACAGATACGCAGTATTTT.

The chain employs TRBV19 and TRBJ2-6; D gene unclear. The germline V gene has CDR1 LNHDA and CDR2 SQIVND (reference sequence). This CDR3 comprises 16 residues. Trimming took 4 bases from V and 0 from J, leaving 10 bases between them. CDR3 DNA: TGTGCCAGTAGTAAAAAGGCCTCCTCTGGGGCCAACGTCCTGACTTTC. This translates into CASSKKASSGANVLTF.

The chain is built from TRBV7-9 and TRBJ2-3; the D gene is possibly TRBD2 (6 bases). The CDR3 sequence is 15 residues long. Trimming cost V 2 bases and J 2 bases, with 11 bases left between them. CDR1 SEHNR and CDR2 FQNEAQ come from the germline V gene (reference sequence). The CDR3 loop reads CASSLHGTATDTQYF. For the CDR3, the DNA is TGTGCCAGCAGCTTACATGGGACTGCCACAGATACGCAGTATTTT.

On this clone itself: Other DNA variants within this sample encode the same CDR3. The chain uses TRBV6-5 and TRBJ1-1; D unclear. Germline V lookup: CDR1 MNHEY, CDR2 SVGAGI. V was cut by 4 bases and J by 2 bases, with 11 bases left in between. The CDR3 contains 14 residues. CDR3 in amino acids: CASSSPGRNTEAFF. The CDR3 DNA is TGTGCCAGCAGTTCCCCTGGCAGAAACACTGAAGCTTTCTTT.

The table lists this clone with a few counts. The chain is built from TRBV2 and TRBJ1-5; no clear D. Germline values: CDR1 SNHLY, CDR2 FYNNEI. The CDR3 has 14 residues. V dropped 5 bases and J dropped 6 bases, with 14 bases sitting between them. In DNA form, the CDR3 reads TGTGCCAGCAGTCCCCCGACGAAGGGTCAGCCCCAGCATTTT. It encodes CASSPPTKGQPQHF.

The CDR3 bases are TGTGCCAGCAGTTTATCGCGCGGGGGTGATAATGAAAAACTGTTTTTT. Amino acid sequence: CASSLSRGGDNEKLFF. J is TRBJ1-4 and V is TRBV27, with D possibly matching TRBD1 (5 bases). The CDR3 is 16 residues long. With 0 bases removed from V and 4 bases from J, the gap between germline ends came to 12 bases. Germline CDR1 MNHEY, CDR2 SMNVEV (reference sequence).

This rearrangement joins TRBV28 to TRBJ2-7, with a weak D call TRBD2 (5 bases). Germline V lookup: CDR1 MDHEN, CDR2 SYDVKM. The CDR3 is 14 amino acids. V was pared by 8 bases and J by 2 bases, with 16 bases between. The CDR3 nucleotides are TGTGCCAGCTCCGGGGTTTGGGTTACCTACGAGCAGTACTTC. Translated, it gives CASSGVWVTYEQYF. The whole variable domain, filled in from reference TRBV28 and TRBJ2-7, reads DVKVTQSSRYLVKRTGEKVFLECVQDMDHENMFWYRQDPGLGLRLIYFSYDVKMKEKGDIPEGYSVSREKKERFSLILESASTNQTSMYLCASSGVWVTYEQYFGPGTRLTVT.

The CDR3 sequence: CASSTKAPGVAAYNSPLHF. Written as DNA, the CDR3 is TGTGCCAGCAGCACAAAGGCCCCGGGTGTCGCGGCCTATAATTCACCCCTCCACTTT. The rearrangement links TRBV7-2 to TRBJ1-6; no clear D. The CDR3 has 19 amino acids. CDR1 and CDR2 from the germline V gene are SGHTA and FQGNSA. Trimming shortened V by 5 bases and J by 2 bases, and 22 bases separated the two germline ends. The variable domain in full, completed from reference TRBV7-2 and TRBJ1-6, reads GAGVSQSPSNKVTEKGKDVELRCDPISGHTALYWYRQSLGQGLEFLIYFQGNSAPDKSGLPSDRFSAERTGGSVSTLTIQRTQQEDSAVYLCASSTKAPGVAAYNSPLHFGNGTRLTVT.

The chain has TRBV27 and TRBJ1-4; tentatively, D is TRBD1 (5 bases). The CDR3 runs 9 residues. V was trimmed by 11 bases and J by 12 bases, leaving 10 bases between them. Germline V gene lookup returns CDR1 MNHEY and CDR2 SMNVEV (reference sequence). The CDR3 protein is CAGGKELFF. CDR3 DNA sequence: TGTGCCGGGGGTAAGGAACTGTTTTTT.

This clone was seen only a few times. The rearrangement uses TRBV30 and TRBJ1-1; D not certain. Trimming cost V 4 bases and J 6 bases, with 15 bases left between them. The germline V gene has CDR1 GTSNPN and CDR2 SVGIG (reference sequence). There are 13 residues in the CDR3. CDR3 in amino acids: CAWNPGLTAEAFF. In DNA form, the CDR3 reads TGTGCCTGGAATCCGGGCCTAACGGCTGAAGCTTTCTTT.

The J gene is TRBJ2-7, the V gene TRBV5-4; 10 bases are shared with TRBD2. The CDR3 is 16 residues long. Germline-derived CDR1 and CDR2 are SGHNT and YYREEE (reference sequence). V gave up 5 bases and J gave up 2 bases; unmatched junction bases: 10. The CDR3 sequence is CASRPSSSGGTYEQYF. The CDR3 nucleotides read TGTGCCAGCAGGCCATCCTCTAGCGGGGGTACCTACGAGCAGTACTTC.

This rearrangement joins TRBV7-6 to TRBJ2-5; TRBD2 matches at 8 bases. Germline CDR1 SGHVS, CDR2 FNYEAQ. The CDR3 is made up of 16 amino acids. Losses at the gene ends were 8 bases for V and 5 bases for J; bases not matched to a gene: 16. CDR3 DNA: TGTGCCAGCGGAAACCCGGGACTAGGATTATCGGAGACCCAGTACTTC. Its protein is CASGNPGLGLSETQYF.

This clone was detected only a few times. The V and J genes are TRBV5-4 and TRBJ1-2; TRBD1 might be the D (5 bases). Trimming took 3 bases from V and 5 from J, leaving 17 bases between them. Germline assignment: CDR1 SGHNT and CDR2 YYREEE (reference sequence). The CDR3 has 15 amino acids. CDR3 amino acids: CASSSLGQLLYGYTF. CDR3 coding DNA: TGTGCCAGCAGCTCGCTGGGGCAGCTGCTTTATGGCTACACCTTC.

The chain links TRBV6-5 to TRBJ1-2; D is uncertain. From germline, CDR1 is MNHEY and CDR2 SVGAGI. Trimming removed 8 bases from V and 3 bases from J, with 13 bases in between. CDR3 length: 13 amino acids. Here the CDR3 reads CASQQGKDYGYTF. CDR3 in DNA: TGTGCCAGCCAACAAGGGAAAGACTATGGCTACACCTTC.

CDR3 bases: TGCGCCAGCAGCTCCGGGGGGGCCTTGAATGAGCAGTTCTTC. Protein: CASSSGGALNEQFF. The V and J genes are TRBV5-1 and TRBJ2-1; 8 bases agree with TRBD2. This CDR3 is 14 amino acids long. V lost 3 bases and J lost 7; bases outside the gene matches: 6. The germline gives CDR1 SGHRS, CDR2 YFSETQ.